These T cell receptor beta chains were read from a single sample in a study of blood T cell repertoires in COVID-19. Sequencing was performed with immunoSEQ multiplex PCR; in TCRdb, only in-frame clones are kept and a portion is missing. The sample holds around 230,000 clones, 65% to 90% seen once. Sequenced: peripheral blood. All receptors come from a man between 35 and 55 years old who had recovered from COVID-19. The CDR3 runs from the conserved cysteine through the conserved F or W. The D gene is left open where the match is weak. Clone size appears in some rows only: once, few, many, or a class for an expanded clone.

>.|TRBV20-1|TRBJ1-2|.|11
TGCAGTGCTAGAGAAACAGATGGCTACACCTTC
CSARETDGYTF
>once|TRBV18|TRBJ2-7|TRBD1|13
TGTGCCAGCTCACCGGGGACAGTTTACGAGCAGTACTTC
CASSPGTVYEQYF
>.|TRBV2|TRBJ2-1|TRBD2|15
TGTGCCAGCAGGGTCGCGGGAGGGGCCTACAATGAGCAGTTCTTC
CASRVAGGAYNEQFF
>.|TRBV6-5|TRBJ1-5|.|16
TGTGCCAGCAGTTACTCGTACCAGTCGGGGGGTCAGCCCCAGCATTTT
CASSYSYQSGGQPQHF
>.|TRBV5-4|TRBJ1-1|TRBD1|15
TGTGCCAGCAGCCACAGGGGGGGGTTGGACACTGAAGCTTTCTTT
CASSHRGGLDTEAFF
>.|TRBV7-9|TRBJ2-1|TRBD1|17
TGTGCCAGCAGCCCCGCGCCCGGACAGGGGCCCTACAATGAGCAGTTCTTC
CASSPAPGQGPYNEQFF
>.|TRBV3-1/TRBV3-2|TRBJ2-3|TRBD2|16
TGTGCCAGCACCATGACTAGCGGGCCTCGCACAGATACGCAGTATTTT
CASTMTSGPRTDTQYF
>.|TRBV11-3|TRBJ2-3|TRBD1|15
TGTGCCAGCAGCTTCGCGACAGGGGGCACAGATACGCAGTATTTT
CASSFATGGTDTQYF
>.|TRBV4-1|TRBJ2-2|.|14
TGCGCCAGCAGCCGAGAGGAGGGTCCCGGGGAGCTGTTTTTT
CASSREEGPGELFF
>.|TRBV7-8|TRBJ1-2|.|15
TGTGCCAGCAGCTTAGTGGCAGGGGATAACTATGGCTACACCTTC
CASSLVAGDNYGYTF
>.|TRBV7-2|TRBJ2-7|TRBD2|16
TGTGCCAGCAGCTTAGTTGCGGCGAGCGGGACCTACGAGCAGTACTTC
CASSLVAASGTYEQYF
>.|TRBV7-2|TRBJ2-1|TRBD2|18
TGTGCCAGCAGCTTAGACTCAGCGGGGGGGCCTGCTCACAATGAGCAGTTCTTC
CASSLDSAGGPAHNEQFF
>.|TRBV6-5|TRBJ1-4|.|15
TGTGCCAGCAGCCCAGGGGCAGGGCTCAATGAAAAACTGTTTTTT
CASSPGAGLNEKLFF
>.|TRBV7-6|TRBJ1-2|TRBD1|15
TGTGCCAGCAGCTTACACGGGACAGGGAATTATGGCTACACCTTC
CASSLHGTGNYGYTF
>.|TRBV5-1|TRBJ2-3|TRBD2|16
TGCGCCAGCAGCTTGCGCCTAGCGGGGAGCACAGATACGCAGTATTTT
CASSLRLAGSTDTQYF
>.|TRBV7-8|TRBJ1-2|TRBD1|13
TGTGCCAGCAGCAGCCAGGGGACAGCTTTTCGCACCTTC
CASSSQGTAFRTF
>.|TRBV11-2|TRBJ1-3|.|14
TGTGCCAGCAGTCTACAGCTTTCTGGAAACACCATATATTTT
CASSLQLSGNTIYF
>.|TRBV5-1|TRBJ2-1|TRBD2|16
TGCGCCAGCAGCTTTACTACAGCGGGAGCGTACAATGAGCAGTTCTTC
CASSFTTAGAYNEQFF
>once|TRBV5-6|TRBJ2-3|.|13
TGTGCCAGCAGCTTGGCGAACTCAGATACGCAGTATTTT
CASSLANSDTQYF
>.|TRBV5-1|TRBJ1-2|TRBD1|14
TGCGCCAGCAGCTTGGCCGCGACAGGGGGAGGCTACACCTTC
CASSLAATGGGYTF
>few|TRBV29-1|TRBJ1-2|.|11
TGCACCGTGAGTTTTTCCTATGGCTACACCTTC
CTVSFSYGYTF
>.|TRBV3-1/TRBV3-2|TRBJ1-4|.|15
TGTGCCAGCAGCCCTTCAGGAGGGTATGGTGAAAAACTGTTTTTT
CASSPSGGYGEKLFF
>.|TRBV24-1|TRBJ2-5|.|15
TGTGCCACCAGTGATTCCAACGGGGGTTCGGAGACCCAGTACTTC
CATSDSNGGSETQYF
>once|TRBV6-5|TRBJ1-1|.|13
TGTGCCAGCAGTCTTACAGGCAACACTGAAGCTTTCTTT
CASSLTGNTEAFF